This TCR beta chain is from a study of early T cells in non-severe SARS-CoV-2 infection. This clonotype is labeled medium-sized. In TCRdb, the 5' RACE reads were re-called with MiXCR into one record per CDR3 protein. This table has some 25,000 distinct CDR3 sequences, 4.5% to 7% appearing once. Trimming removed 7 bases from V and 2 bases from J, with 13 bases in between. The length of the CDR3 is 14 residues. The germline CDR1 and CDR2 sequences are MDHEN and SYDVKM. The sequence came from an adult who was a healthcare worker with PCR-confirmed SARS-CoV-2 infection or an uninfected control (not recorded which). Material for sequencing was whole blood. The chain carries TRBV28 and TRBJ2-3; D not resolved. Here the CDR3 reads CASTQAVYTDTQYF. Written as DNA, the CDR3 is TGTGCCAGCACCCAGGCGGTCTACACAGATACGCAGTATTTT.